Presented here are 22 T cell receptor beta chains from one specimen sequenced in a study of blood T cells in healthy people across ages. The authors ran a second PCR of about 6 to 11 cycles using a sample-barcoded 5' primer and a J-beta primer mix. One entry per CDR3 protein results from TCRdb running MiXCR on the 5' RACE reads. Of around 1,900,000 distinct CDR3 sequences listed, roughly 43% are singletons. What was sequenced was blood. These TCRs come from a human donor in good health.

The chain is built from TRBV20-1 and TRBJ1-1; the D is unclear. CDR1 and CDR2 from the germline V gene are DFQATT and SNEGSKA (reference sequence). Trimming left V 0 bases short and J 6 bases short, with 11 bases between. The CDR3 length is 13 residues. This CDR3 reads CSARDLRGPEAFF. CDR3 coding DNA: TGCAGTGCTAGAGATTTGCGAGGTCCTGAAGCTTTCTTT.

The gene calls are TRBV11-2 and TRBJ2-4; 7 nucleotides agree with TRBD2. The CDR3 spans 15 residues. Germline V gene data show CDR1 as SGHAT and CDR2 as FQNNGV. J was trimmed by 6 bases and V by 6 bases; bases with no gene match: 11. The CDR3 DNA follows: TGTGCCAGCAGAACTCTAGCGGCCAATGGAAACATTCAGTACTTC. Protein sequence: CASRTLAANGNIQYF.

The chain has TRBV7-9 and TRBJ1-1; D remains ambiguous. This CDR3 is built from 15 residues. V shed 2 bases and J shed 0 bases, with 10 bases lying between them. The germline CDR1 and CDR2 sequences are SEHNR and FQNEAQ (reference sequence). CDR3 protein: CASSLHGSLNTEAFF. Here the CDR3 DNA reads TGTGCCAGCAGCTTACACGGCAGCCTGAACACTGAAGCTTTCTTT.

This clonotype was picked up a small number of times. The chain is built from TRBV10-3 and TRBJ2-1, with D possibly being TRBD2 (6 bases). The CDR3 sequence is 16 residues long. V was pared by 7 bases and J by 6 bases, with 22 bases between. Looked up from germline, CDR1 is ENHRY and CDR2 is SYGVKD. CDR3 sequence: CAITKIPRGNSNEQFF. As DNA, the CDR3 is TGTGCCATCACAAAAATTCCGCGGGGAAACTCCAATGAGCAGTTCTTC.

This clonotype appeared a few times. V gene TRBV7-6 combines with J gene TRBJ1-2; D remains unclear. V was cut by 5 bases and J by 4 bases, with 11 bases left in between. Germline V gene data show CDR1 as SGHVS and CDR2 as FNYEAQ. This CDR3 spans 13 amino acids. CDR3 protein: CASSVGGFYGYTF. As DNA, the CDR3 is TGTGCCAGCAGCGTAGGAGGGTTCTATGGCTACACCTTC.

This clonotype was seen a handful of times. This chain uses TRBV5-1 with TRBJ1-2, with D perhaps matching TRBD1 (5 bases). The CDR3 has 11 amino acids. The germline gives CDR1 SGHRS, CDR2 YFSETQ. Trimming left V 8 bases short and J 1 base short, with 6 bases between. The CDR3 protein is CARDSNYGYTF. CDR3 sequence (DNA): TGCGCCAGAGACAGTAACTATGGCTACACCTTC. Full variable domain (remainder filled in from reference TRBV5-1 and TRBJ1-2): KAGVTQTPRYLIKTRGQQVTLSCSPISGHRSVSWYQQTPGQGLQFLFEYFSETQRNKGNFPGRFSGRQFSNSRSEMNVSTLELGDSALYLCARDSNYGYTFGSGTRLTVV.

A note on this clonotype: This clone may be a read error of a much larger clone one base away. V usage is TRBV9 and J usage is TRBJ2-7, with 8 bases lining up with TRBD1. The V gene end was trimmed by 4 bases and the J gene end by 2 bases; junction bases not matched to a gene: 5. Germline CDR1 and CDR2: SGDLS and YYNGEE. This CDR3 is built from 14 residues. CDR3 residues: CASSYQDRAYEQYF. The CDR3 DNA follows: TGTGCCAGCAGCTACCAGGACAGGGCCTACGAGCAGTACTTC.

V gene TRBV12-3 or TRBV12-4 combines with J gene TRBJ1-4; unclear D gene. Trimming took off 3 bases at V and 0 bases at J, with 11 bases between the two ends. CDR3 length: 16 residues. The DNA of the CDR3 is TGTGCCAGCAGTTTCCGGGCTGGTGCAACTAATGAAAAACTGTTTTTT. Translation: CASSFRAGATNEKLFF.

This clonotype was detected only a few times. This chain joins TRBV4-3 and TRBJ2-7; D not resolved. CDR1 and CDR2 from the germline V gene are LGHNA and YSLEER. This CDR3 region has 17 residues. The V end lost 0 bases, the J end lost 0 bases, and 15 bases lay between the germline ends. The CDR3 sequence is CASSQEDVDRSSYEQYF. DNA of the CDR3: TGCGCCAGCAGCCAAGAGGACGTAGATCGCAGCTCCTACGAGCAGTACTTC.

This clonotype was seen at least ten times. The V gene is TRBV25-1, the J gene TRBJ1-1; D not certain. This CDR3 spans 12 amino acids. The V and J ends lost 3 bases and 3 bases respectively, with 5 bases between them. Germline loops: CDR1 MGHDK, CDR2 SYGVNS. Written as DNA, the CDR3 is TGTGCCAGCAGTGATTGGGACACTGAAGCTTTCTTT. This codes for CASSDWDTEAFF.

The chain employs TRBV7-2 and TRBJ1-2; tentatively, D is TRBD1 (5 bases). Germline loops: CDR1 SGHTA, CDR2 FQGNSA. Trimming left V 0 bases short and J 4 bases short, with 12 bases between. The CDR3 sequence is 15 residues long. The CDR3 DNA is TGTGCCAGCAGCTTAGCAGCAGGGAACACCTATGGCTACACCTTC. Translating it yields CASSLAAGNTYGYTF.

This clonotype was observed at least ten times. The gene calls are TRBV7-9 and TRBJ1-3; D is unresolved. CDR1 SEHNR and CDR2 FQNEAQ come from the germline V gene (reference sequence). CDR3 length: 14 residues. Between the trimmed V and J ends, which lost 5 bases and 1 base, there was a span of 9 bases. The CDR3 DNA is TGTGCCAGCAGCAGGGTCGGGTCTGGAAACACCATATATTTT. Its protein is CASSRVGSGNTIYF.

This chain links TRBV2 with TRBJ1-5; 8 bases are shared with TRBD1. Per the germline V gene, CDR1 is SNHLY and CDR2 is FYNNEI. The CDR3 is 15 residues long. V shed 4 bases, J shed 3 bases, and the junction held 5 bases outside the gene matches. The CDR3 DNA reads TGTGCCAGCAGTGGAGGGGGACAGGACAATCAGCCCCAGCATTTT. The encoded protein is CASSGGGQDNQPQHF.

This clonotype was picked up a small number of times. The chain carries TRBV2 and TRBJ2-1; unclear D gene. This CDR3 comprises 13 residues. Trimming cost V 7 bases and J 5 bases, with 12 bases left between them. Germline V gives CDR1 SNHLY, CDR2 FYNNEI. CDR3 DNA: TGTGCCAGCAAGTCCGATTCCCACAATGAGCAGTTCTTC. Its translation: CASKSDSHNEQFF.

The rearrangement joins TRBV20-1 to TRBJ2-5, with 9 bases aligning to TRBD2. Germline CDR1 and CDR2: DFQATT and SNEGSKA (reference sequence). CDR3 length: 14 amino acids. The V gene end was trimmed by 3 bases and the J gene end by 5 bases; junction bases not matched to a gene: 7. The CDR3 here is CSASLAGVPETQYF. In nucleotides, the CDR3 is TGCAGTGCTAGTTTAGCGGGAGTTCCCGAGACCCAGTACTTC.

J is TRBJ2-5 and V is TRBV7-3; maybe TRBD2 (7 bases). The CDR3 extends over 15 amino acids. Germline V gene lookup returns CDR1 SGHTA and CDR2 FQGTGA. The V gene lost 5 bases and the J gene lost 9 bases, with 22 bases spanning the gap. The CDR3 sequence is CASSLRSGEGRPQYF. CDR3 nucleotide sequence: TGTGCCAGCAGCCTGCGGTCAGGGGAGGGGAGACCCCAGTACTTC.

This clonotype was picked up a small number of times. CDR3 nucleotides: TGTGCCAGCAGTTATTTTAGCGGGGGTAGCTCCTACGAGCAGTACTTC. It yields the protein CASSYFSGGSSYEQYF. V is TRBV7-8 and J is TRBJ2-7, with 9 nucleotides matching TRBD2. Trimming cost V 6 bases and J 0 bases; bases outside gene matches: 9. The V gene's germline CDR1 is SGHVS and CDR2 FQNEAQ. There are 16 residues in the CDR3. Complete variable domain (other parts from reference TRBV7-8 and TRBJ2-7): GAGVSQSPRYKVAKRGQDVALRCDPISGHVSLFWYQQALGQGPEFLTYFQNEAQLDKSGLPSDRFFAERPEGSVSTLKIQRTQQEDSAVYLCASSYFSGGSSYEQYFGPGTRLTVT.

This clonotype was detected only a few times. This chain connects TRBV18 to TRBJ2-7; 8 bases map to TRBD1. V shed 3 bases and J 6 bases; nucleotides not matched to a gene: 13. The CDR3 loop spans 16 amino acids. Germline V gene lookup returns CDR1 KGHSH and CDR2 LQKENI. Here the CDR3 reads CASSPASTGAGGEQYF. The CDR3 DNA is TGTGCCAGCTCACCTGCTTCGACAGGGGCTGGGGGCGAGCAGTACTTC.

The V call is TRBV4-1, the J call TRBJ1-4, with 7 bases that match TRBD1. The CDR3 is 16 residues long. From germline, CDR1 is MGHRA and CDR2 YSYEKL. Losses at the gene ends were 4 bases for V and 3 bases for J; bases not matched to a gene: 8. Here the CDR3 DNA reads TGCGCCAGCAGCCCTCAGGAGGGGGCGGCTAATGAAAAACTGTTTTTT. Translation gives CASSPQEGAANEKLFF.

The CDR3 DNA reads TGTGCCAGCAGCCAAGGCGGGGACGGCCACAATGAGCAGTTCTTC. Protein product: CASSQGGDGHNEQFF. The rearrangement joins TRBV28 to TRBJ2-1; D might be TRBD2 (6 bases). The CDR3 length is 15 residues. V was trimmed by 6 bases and J by 5 bases, leaving 17 bases between them. Germline CDR1 is MDHEN and CDR2 is SYDVKM.

J is TRBJ1-1 and V is TRBV4-3, with D perhaps TRBD1 (5 bases). Germline values: CDR1 LGHNA, CDR2 YSLEER. The CDR3 covers 15 residues. Trimming removed 4 bases at V and 0 bases at J, with 12 bases between. CDR3 nucleotide sequence: TGCGCCAGCAGCCCTTGGGGGGTAATGAACACTGAAGCTTTCTTT. Residues: CASSPWGVMNTEAFF.

The V call is TRBV7-8, the J call TRBJ2-1; D might be TRBD2 (5 bases). The germline CDR1 and CDR2 sequences are SGHVS and FQNEAQ. Trimming took off 6 bases at V and 4 bases at J, with 19 bases between the two ends. This CDR3 is 16 amino acids long. The CDR3 loop is CASRPLGLGIYNEQFF. DNA of the CDR3: TGTGCCAGCAGGCCACTTGGACTGGGGATATACAATGAGCAGTTCTTC.